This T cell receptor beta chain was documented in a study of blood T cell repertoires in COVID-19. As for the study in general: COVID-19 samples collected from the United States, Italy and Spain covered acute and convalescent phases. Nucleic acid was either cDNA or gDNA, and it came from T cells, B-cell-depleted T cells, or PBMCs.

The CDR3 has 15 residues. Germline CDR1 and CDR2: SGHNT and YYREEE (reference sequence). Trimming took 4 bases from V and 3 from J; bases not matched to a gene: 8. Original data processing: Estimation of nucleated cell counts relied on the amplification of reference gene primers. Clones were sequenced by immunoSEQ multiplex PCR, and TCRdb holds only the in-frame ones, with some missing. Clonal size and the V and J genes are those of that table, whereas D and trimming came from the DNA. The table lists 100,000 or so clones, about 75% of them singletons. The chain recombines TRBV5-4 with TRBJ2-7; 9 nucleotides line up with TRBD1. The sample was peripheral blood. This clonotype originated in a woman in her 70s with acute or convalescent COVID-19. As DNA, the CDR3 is TGTGCCAGCAGCCCTATACAGGGGGCGGGCTACGAGCAGTACTTC. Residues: CASSPIQGAGYEQYF.